This record looks at one TCR beta chain sequence and its context. In the sorted-subset replicate PCRs, around 200 ng DNA, around 30,000 T cell genomes, was used. The protocol was immunoSEQ multiplex PCR, while the TCRdb copy is restricted to in-frame clones and leaves out a portion. Counted here are about 660,000 clones, 74% occurring once; the ten biggest clones make up over 1.5%. The sample comes from a study of shared clonotypes between healthy human individuals. The V and J ends lost 4 bases and 4 bases respectively, with 8 bases between them. CDR3 length: 13 residues. The V gene's germline CDR1 is SGHTA and CDR2 FQGNSA.

The source is a woman in her 30s in good health. The rearrangement links TRBV7-2 to TRBJ1-5; D is ambiguous. The sequenced sample consisted of memory CD4+ T cells sorted from blood. Sample subset: CD45RA-negative fraction. CDR3 residues: CASSWKNNQPQHF. In nucleotides, the CDR3 is TGTGCCAGCAGCTGGAAGAATAATCAGCCCCAGCATTTT.